The present T cell receptor (beta chain) was sequenced within a study of T cells expressing NK-cell markers. Study-wide context: It was sorted CD3+CD56-NKG2C+, CD3+CD56+NKG2C- and CD3+CD56+NKG2C+ T cells that provided the TCR beta repertoires.

Whole-study findings and limits: A range of 1.0-7.0% of CD8+ T cells consisted of dominant NKG2C+ clonotypes in several donors. These clonotypes additionally ranked first within the CD3+CD56-NKG2C+ fraction of a few donors.

On this clonotype: Its cognate antigen is unknown.

The authors made TCR beta cDNA libraries by 5'RACE template switching. This switching added a universal primer site and UMIs. TCRdb reprocessed the 5' RACE reads; each CDR3 protein has one entry and no DNA is given. This sample lists approximately 440,000 distinct CDR3 sequences; its ten largest clones have 1.4%. This CDR3 region has 15 residues. Germline V gene data show CDR1 as DFQATT and CDR2 as SNEGSKA (reference sequence). Sequencing was performed on blood T cells: a sorted CD56 or NKG2C T cell subset, CD4+ or CD8+ T cells, or bulk PBMC T cells (not recorded which). This TCR came from a woman in her fifties or sixties in good health. The rearrangement uses TRBV20-1 and TRBJ2-3; the D call from TCRdb, TRBD1, cannot be confirmed without DNA. The CDR3 reads CSARVQSGGPDTQYF.